A single TCR beta chain is shown here with its context. Antigen unknown. These data are taken from a study of cytomegalovirus exposure and HLA in healthy donors. Overall study context: Early released data comprised around 85 million unique TCRs from HLA-typed donors. Study-wide results and limits: Later analysis indicated greater clonal expansion among HLA-associated TCR beta chains than among equally common other chains.

The CDR3 contains 13 residues. The V gene's germline CDR1 is SGHVS and CDR2 FNYEAQ. At sampling all donors were nominally healthy, likely with unrecorded immune exposures. Amplification used 60 Vbeta primers and 13 Jbeta primers. The assay was immunoSEQ multiplex PCR, and TCRdb's table has in-frame clones only and misses some. Among roughly 180,000 clones listed, 65% to 80% were seen once. This clonotype originated in a woman aged 25-40 years in good health and CMV-seropositive. Source material: PBMCs. This chain connects TRBV7-6 to TRBJ2-1, with TRBD2 as a possible D gene (6 bases). CDR3 coding DNA: TGTGCTAGCCGGGGGAGCTCCTACAATGAGCAGTTCTTC. This encodes CASRGSSYNEQFF.